These T cell receptor beta chains were read from a single sample in a study of blood T cell repertoires in COVID-19. The table came from immunoSEQ multiplex PCR; TCRdb's copy has only in-frame clones and leaves some out. The sample records a few hundred thousand clones, roughly 87% being singletons. The sequenced material came from peripheral blood. The receptors derive from a human donor in a cohort sampled during active COVID-19. CDR3s include the opening cysteine and the closing phenylalanine or tryptophan. The order of the fields is V gene, D gene, J gene, clone size, CDR3 DNA, CDR3 protein. The D gene is left open where the match is weak. Part of the rows lack a size; the others show once, few, many or a class for expanded clones.

TRBV7-6	TRBD2	TRBJ2-7	-	TGTGCCAGCAGCTTCGGACTAGCGGGCGAGCAGTACTTC	CASSFGLAGEQYF
TRBV4-3	-	TRBJ2-7	-	TGCGCCAGCAGCCAAGGATTGACAGCGCGCGAGCAGTACTTC	CASSQGLTAREQYF
TRBV21-1	-	TRBJ2-7	-	TGTGCCAGCAGCAAAGGGGTTGGACAGGCCTACGAGCAGTACTTC	CASSKGVGQAYEQYF
TRBV4-3	TRBD1	TRBJ1-4	-	TGCGCCAGCAGCCAAGAAGTGACAGGGGGGGGAAAACTGTTTTTT	CASSQEVTGGGKLFF
TRBV6-7	-	TRBJ2-4	-	TGTGCCAGCAGTTACTCGCGGGGGCTTACAAAGGTAGCCAAAAACATTCAGTACTTC	CASSYSRGLTKVAKNIQYF
TRBV5-1	-	TRBJ1-4	-	TGCGCCAGCGGGGAGAGCATCGCGACAACTAATGAAAAACTGTTTTTT	CASGESIATTNEKLFF
TRBV28	TRBD1	TRBJ2-1	-	TGTGCCAGCAGTTTAAGTGGCCAGGGGGCGAATGAGCAGTTCTTC	CASSLSGQGANEQFF
TRBV28	-	TRBJ1-2	-	TGTGCCAGCAGCCCCCCCGCGGTCCATGGCTACACCTTC	CASSPPAVHGYTF
TRBV19	-	TRBJ2-2	-	TGTGCCAGTAGCAGGGACACCAACACCGGGGAGCTGTTTTTT	CASSRDTNTGELFF
TRBV24-1	TRBD2	TRBJ2-7	-	TGTGCCACCAGTGGGGGAGGGCCCTACGAGCAGTACTTC	CATSGGGPYEQYF
TRBV18	TRBD2	TRBJ2-5	-	TGTGCCAGCTCACCACCGTCCAGGGTGGGAGGGGAGACCCAGTACTTC	CASSPPSRVGGETQYF
TRBV10-1	TRBD2	TRBJ2-7	many	TGCGCCAGCAGTGGAGGGACTAGCGAGGGGACCTACGAGCAGTACTTC	CASSGGTSEGTYEQYF
TRBV6-2/TRBV6-3	TRBD1	TRBJ1-5	-	TGTGCCAGCAGTGGACAGGGACAGCCCCAGCATTTT	CASSGQGQPQHF
TRBV7-2	-	TRBJ2-3	-	TGTGCCAGCAGCCTCGACCGGGGATACACAGATACGCAGTATTTT	CASSLDRGYTDTQYF
TRBV18	TRBD1	TRBJ1-1	-	TGTGCCAGCTCACGCCGAATTACAGGACAGGGGAGGAGTGAGAACACTGAAGCTTTCTTT	CASSRRITGQGRSENTEAFF
TRBV5-1	-	TRBJ2-7	-	TGCGCCAGCAGCTTGGACACCACCGAGCAGTACTTC	CASSLDTTEQYF
TRBV6-5	-	TRBJ2-6	-	TGTGCCAGCAGTCTCTTATCTGGGGCCAACGTCCTGACTTTC	CASSLLSGANVLTF
TRBV12-3/TRBV12-4	-	TRBJ1-2	-	TGTGCCAGCAGTTCAAGACAAGGAAATGGCTACACCTTC	CASSSRQGNGYTF
TRBV9	-	TRBJ2-5	once	TGTGCCAGCAGCGTAGCGAGCCAAGAGACCCAGTACTTC	CASSVASQETQYF
TRBV25-1	-	TRBJ2-7	few	TGTGCCAGCAGTGACAGTCCCCCGCTCGAGCAGTACTTC	CASSDSPPLEQYF
TRBV5-4	TRBD2	TRBJ2-5	-	TGTGCCAGCAGCTTGGCGGGGTTAGCGGGAGAGACCCAGTACTTC	CASSLAGLAGETQYF
TRBV6-5	TRBD1	TRBJ2-4	-	TGTGCCAGCAGGGGGGACAGGGGTAAAAACATTCAGTACTTC	CASRGDRGKNIQYF
TRBV5-4	-	TRBJ2-7	-	TGTGCCAGCAGCCCGGGCGGGGTCTCCTACGAGCAGTACTTC	CASSPGGVSYEQYF
TRBV7-2	-	TRBJ1-2	once	TGTGCCAGCGGCGCATCGGGGAGACGCTATGGCTACACCTTC	CASGASGRRYGYTF
TRBV18	TRBD1	TRBJ1-1	few	TGTGCCAGCTCACCACGACAGGGGAACACTGAAGCTTTCTTT	CASSPRQGNTEAFF
TRBV28	-	TRBJ1-2	-	TGTGCCAGCAGTTTGATTCAGAGGGACTATGGCTACACCTTC	CASSLIQRDYGYTF
TRBV11-2	TRBD1	TRBJ1-1	-	TGTGCCAGCAGCCCAACGACAGGGGTGACTGAAGCTTTCTTT	CASSPTTGVTEAFF
TRBV11-3	-	TRBJ1-1	once	TGTGCCAGCAGCTTAGGAGACACTGAAGCTTTCTTT	CASSLGDTEAFF
TRBV5-8	-	TRBJ2-7	once	TGTGCCAGCAGCTTGTGGGCAGAATCCTACGAGCAGTACTTC	CASSLWAESYEQYF
TRBV12-3/TRBV12-4	-	TRBJ2-7	-	TGTGCCAGCAGGGGGCCCGTTGGCTACGAGCAGTACTTC	CASRGPVGYEQYF
TRBV5-1	TRBD1	TRBJ1-2	-	TGCGCCAGCAGCTCGACAGGGGGCGCCGGCTATGGCTACACCTTC	CASSSTGGAGYGYTF
TRBV11-2	-	TRBJ2-7	-	TGTGCCAGCAGTCCGTTACAGGGCCACTACGAGCAGTACTTC	CASSPLQGHYEQYF
TRBV19	-	TRBJ1-5	-	TGTGCCAGTAGTATAGAGGCCAGGGGATACAATCAGCCCCAGCATTTT	CASSIEARGYNQPQHF
TRBV11-2	-	TRBJ1-5	-	TGTGCCAGCAGCTTAGAGAGGAATCAGCCCCAGCATTTT	CASSLERNQPQHF
TRBV27	-	TRBJ2-2	once	TGTGCCAGCAGTCAGGGGCCCGGGGAGCTGTTTTTT	CASSQGPGELFF
TRBV19	-	TRBJ1-2	-	TGTGCCAGTAAAATCAGCGGGGGCAGCCTATATGGCTACACCTTC	CASKISGGSLYGYTF
TRBV15	-	TRBJ1-2	-	TGTGCCACCAGCAGTGGGTCAGGAGGAGGGTATGGCTACACCTTC	CATSSGSGGGYGYTF
TRBV7-3	TRBD2	TRBJ2-3	-	TGTGCCAGCAGCCCGACTAGCGGGGCCTCAACAGATACGCAGTATTTT	CASSPTSGASTDTQYF
TRBV3-1/TRBV3-2	TRBD1	TRBJ2-7	-	TGTGCCAGCAGCCAATGGGCAGGGGGAAGCTCCTACGAGCAGTACTTC	CASSQWAGGSSYEQYF
TRBV30	TRBD1	TRBJ1-2	once	TGTGCCTGGAGGGGACAGGGGCGGTCGAGCTATGGCTACACCTTC	CAWRGQGRSSYGYTF
TRBV5-6	-	TRBJ2-7	-	TGTGCCAGCAGCTTGGGGGCAGGGGAGGAGCAGTACTTC	CASSLGAGEEQYF
TRBV14	TRBD1	TRBJ1-3	-	TGTGCCAGCAGCCAAGTTCCGCCGGGACAGAGTTCTGGAAACACCATATATTTT	CASSQVPPGQSSGNTIYF
TRBV3-1/TRBV3-2	TRBD1	TRBJ1-2	-	TGTGCCAGCAGCCTTTTCTCCACAGGGGAATATGGCTACACCTTC	CASSLFSTGEYGYTF
TRBV15	-	TRBJ1-1	-	TGTGCCACCAGCGAATGGAGCACTGAAGCTTTCTTT	CATSEWSTEAFF
TRBV11-2	TRBD2	TRBJ2-1	-	TGTGCCAGCAGCTTAGGGGCTAGCGGGAGAATCGATGAGCAGTTCTTC	CASSLGASGRIDEQFF
TRBV24-1	-	TRBJ2-2	-	TGTGCCACCAGTCGAGCCGGGGCCGGGGAGCTGTTTTTT	CATSRAGAGELFF
TRBV15	-	TRBJ1-4	-	TGTGCCACCAGCATGATCCAGGGAGGCGGCGAAAAACTGTTTTTT	CATSMIQGGGEKLFF
TRBV27	-	TRBJ1-2	-	TGTGCCAGCAGTTTATCGCGGGGGTCTCGAGGCTACACCTTC	CASSLSRGSRGYTF
TRBV4-1	TRBD1	TRBJ1-1	-	TGCGCCAGCAGCCCCCTGACAGGGGGCTCTGAAGCTTTCTTT	CASSPLTGGSEAFF
TRBV5-4	TRBD1	TRBJ2-7	once	TGTGCCAGCAGCGCCGGGACAGGGGGATGGGAGCAGTACTTC	CASSAGTGGWEQYF
TRBV9	TRBD2	TRBJ2-7	-	TGTGCCAGCAGCCCCCGACTAGCAGGGCGCGAGCAGTACTTC	CASSPRLAGREQYF
TRBV25-1	-	TRBJ1-1	-	TGTGCCAGCAGTGAATATAGAGGGCCTTGGAACACTGAAGCTTTCTTT	CASSEYRGPWNTEAFF
TRBV4-1	-	TRBJ1-2	-	TGCGCCAGCAGCCAGCAAGGGGTCTATGGCTACACCTTC	CASSQQGVYGYTF
TRBV4-2	TRBD1	TRBJ1-1	-	TGTGCCAGCAGCCAAGCTCACTCTCAGGGGGCATGGAACACTGAAGCTTTCTTT	CASSQAHSQGAWNTEAFF